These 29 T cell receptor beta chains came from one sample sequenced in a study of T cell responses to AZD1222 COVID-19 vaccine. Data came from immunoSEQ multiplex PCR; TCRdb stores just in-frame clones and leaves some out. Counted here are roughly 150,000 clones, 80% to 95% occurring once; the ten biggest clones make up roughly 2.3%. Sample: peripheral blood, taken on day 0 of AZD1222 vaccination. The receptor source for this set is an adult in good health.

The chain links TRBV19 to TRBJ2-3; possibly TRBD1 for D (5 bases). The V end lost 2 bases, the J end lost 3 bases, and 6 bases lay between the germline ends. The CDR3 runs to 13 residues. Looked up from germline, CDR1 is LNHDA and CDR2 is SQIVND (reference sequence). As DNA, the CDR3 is TGTGCCAGTAGTATACAGGGAACAGATACGCAGTATTTT. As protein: CASSIQGTDTQYF.

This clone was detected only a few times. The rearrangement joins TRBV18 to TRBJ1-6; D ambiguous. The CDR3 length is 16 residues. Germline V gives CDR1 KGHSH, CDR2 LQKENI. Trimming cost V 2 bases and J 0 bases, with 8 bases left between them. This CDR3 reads CASSPDESSYNSPLHF. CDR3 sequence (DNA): TGTGCCAGCTCACCAGATGAGAGCTCCTATAATTCACCCCTCCACTTT.

CDR3 region: CSAAAGGGADNEQFF. CDR3 in DNA: TGCAGCGCAGCAGCCGGCGGGGGCGCGGACAATGAGCAGTTCTTC. The V gene is TRBV29-1, the J gene TRBJ2-1, with a possible D match to TRBD2 (7 bases). Looked up from germline, CDR1 is SQVTM and CDR2 is ANQGSEA. V gave up 7 bases and J gave up 5 bases, with 21 bases separating them. This CDR3 spans 15 amino acids.

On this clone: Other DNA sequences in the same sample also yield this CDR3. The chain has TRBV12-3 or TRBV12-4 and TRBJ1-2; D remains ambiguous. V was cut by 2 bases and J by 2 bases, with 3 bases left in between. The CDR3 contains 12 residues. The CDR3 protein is CASSLMNYGYTF. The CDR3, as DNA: TGTGCCAGCAGTTTAATGAACTATGGCTACACCTTC.

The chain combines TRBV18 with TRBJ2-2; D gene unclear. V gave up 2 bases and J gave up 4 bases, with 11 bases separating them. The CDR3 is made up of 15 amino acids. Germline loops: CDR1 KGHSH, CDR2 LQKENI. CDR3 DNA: TGTGCCAGCTCACCATTCCGTGGCGTCACCGGGGAGCTGTTTTTT. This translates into CASSPFRGVTGELFF. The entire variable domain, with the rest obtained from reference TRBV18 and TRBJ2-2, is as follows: NAGVMQNPRHLVRRRGQEARLRCSPMKGHSHVYWYRQLPEEGLKFMVYLQKENIIDESGMPKERFSAEFPKEGPSILRIQQVVRGDSAAYFCASSPFRGVTGELFFGEGSRLTVL.

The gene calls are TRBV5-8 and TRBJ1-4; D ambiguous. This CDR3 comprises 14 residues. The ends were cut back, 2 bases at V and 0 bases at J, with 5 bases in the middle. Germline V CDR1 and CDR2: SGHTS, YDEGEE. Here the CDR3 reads CASSLYATNEKLFF. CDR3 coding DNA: TGTGCCAGCAGCTTATACGCAACTAATGAAAAACTGTTTTTT.

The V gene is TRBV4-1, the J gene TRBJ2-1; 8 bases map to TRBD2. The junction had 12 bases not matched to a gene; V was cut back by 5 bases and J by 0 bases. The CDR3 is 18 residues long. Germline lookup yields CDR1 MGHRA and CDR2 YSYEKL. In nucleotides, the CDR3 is TGCGCCAGCAGCGAACTCAGCGGGGGCAGTAGCTCCTACAATGAGCAGTTCTTC. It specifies CASSELSGGSSSYNEQFF.

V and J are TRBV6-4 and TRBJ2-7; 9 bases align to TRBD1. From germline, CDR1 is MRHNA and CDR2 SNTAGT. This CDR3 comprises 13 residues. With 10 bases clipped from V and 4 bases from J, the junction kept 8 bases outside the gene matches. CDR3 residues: CATDRGLPYEQYF. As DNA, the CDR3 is TGTGCCACCGACAGGGGGTTGCCTTACGAGCAGTACTTC.

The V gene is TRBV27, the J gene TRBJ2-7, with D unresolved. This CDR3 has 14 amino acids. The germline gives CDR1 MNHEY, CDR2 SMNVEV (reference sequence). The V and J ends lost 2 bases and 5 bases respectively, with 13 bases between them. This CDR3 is CASSLISDGHEQYF. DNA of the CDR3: TGTGCCAGCAGTTTAATATCGGACGGACACGAGCAGTACTTC.

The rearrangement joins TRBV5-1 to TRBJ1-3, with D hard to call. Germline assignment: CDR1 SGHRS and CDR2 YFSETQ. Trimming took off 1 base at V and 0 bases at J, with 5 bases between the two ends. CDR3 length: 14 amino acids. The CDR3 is CASSLSGSGNTIYF. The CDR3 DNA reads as TGCGCCAGCAGCTTGTCCGGCTCTGGAAACACCATATATTTT. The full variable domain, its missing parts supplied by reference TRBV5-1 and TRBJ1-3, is KAGVTQTPRYLIKTRGQQVTLSCSPISGHRSVSWYQQTPGQGLQFLFEYFSETQRNKGNFPGRFSGRQFSNSRSEMNVSTLELGDSALYLCASSLSGSGNTIYFGEGSWLTVV.

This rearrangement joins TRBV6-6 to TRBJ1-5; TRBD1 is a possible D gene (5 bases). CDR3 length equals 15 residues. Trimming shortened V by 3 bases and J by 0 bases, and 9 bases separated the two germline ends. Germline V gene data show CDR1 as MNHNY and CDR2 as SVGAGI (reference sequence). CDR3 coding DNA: TGTGCCAGCAGTTATTGGGGGTATAGCAATCAGCCCCAGCATTTT. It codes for CASSYWGYSNQPQHF.

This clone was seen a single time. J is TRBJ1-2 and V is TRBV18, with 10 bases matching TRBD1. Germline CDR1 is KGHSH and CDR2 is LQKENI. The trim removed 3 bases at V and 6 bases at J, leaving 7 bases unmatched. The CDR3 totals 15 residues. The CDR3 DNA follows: TGTGCCAGCTCACCCGGGACAGGGGATCTTCATGGCTACACCTTC. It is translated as CASSPGTGDLHGYTF.

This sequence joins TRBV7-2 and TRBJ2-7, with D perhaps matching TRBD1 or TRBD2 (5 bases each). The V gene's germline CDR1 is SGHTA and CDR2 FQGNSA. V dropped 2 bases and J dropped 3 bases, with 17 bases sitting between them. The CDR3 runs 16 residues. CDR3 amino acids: CASSLSGGQGIYEQYF. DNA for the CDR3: TGTGCCAGCAGCTTAAGTGGGGGTCAGGGAATCTACGAGCAGTACTTC.

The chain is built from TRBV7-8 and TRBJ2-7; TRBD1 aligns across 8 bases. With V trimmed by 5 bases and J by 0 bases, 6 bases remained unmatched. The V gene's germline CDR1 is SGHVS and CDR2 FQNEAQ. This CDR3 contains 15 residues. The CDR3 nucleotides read TGTGCCAGCAGCAAGACCGGGACAGGCTCCTACGAGCAGTACTTC. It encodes CASSKTGTGSYEQYF.

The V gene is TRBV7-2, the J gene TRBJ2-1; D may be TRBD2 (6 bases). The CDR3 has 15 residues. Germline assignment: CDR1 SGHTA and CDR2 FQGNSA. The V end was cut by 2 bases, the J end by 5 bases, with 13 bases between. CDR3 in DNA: TGTGCCAGCAGCTTATCTGGACTAACCCACAATGAGCAGTTCTTC. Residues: CASSLSGLTHNEQFF. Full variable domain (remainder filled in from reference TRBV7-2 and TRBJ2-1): GAGVSQSPSNKVTEKGKDVELRCDPISGHTALYWYRQSLGQGLEFLIYFQGNSAPDKSGLPSDRFSAERTGGSVSTLTIQRTQQEDSAVYLCASSLSGLTHNEQFFGPGTRLTVL.

The CDR3 protein is CASSQTFPTSGVAYYYEQYF. The CDR3 nucleotides are TGTGCCAGCAGCCAGACATTCCCGACTAGCGGGGTCGCTTATTACTACGAGCAGTACTTC. V and J are TRBV4-2 and TRBJ2-7; 11 nucleotides agree with TRBD2. Germline V CDR1 and CDR2: LGHNA, YNFKEQ. Trimming cost V 3 bases and J 3 bases; bases outside gene matches: 19. The CDR3 has 20 residues.

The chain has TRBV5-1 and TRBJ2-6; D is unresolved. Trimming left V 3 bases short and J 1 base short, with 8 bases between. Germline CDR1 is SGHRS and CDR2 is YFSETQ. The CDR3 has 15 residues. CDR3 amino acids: CASSSGDSGANVLTF. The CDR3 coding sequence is TGCGCCAGCAGCTCTGGAGATTCTGGGGCCAACGTCCTGACTTTC.

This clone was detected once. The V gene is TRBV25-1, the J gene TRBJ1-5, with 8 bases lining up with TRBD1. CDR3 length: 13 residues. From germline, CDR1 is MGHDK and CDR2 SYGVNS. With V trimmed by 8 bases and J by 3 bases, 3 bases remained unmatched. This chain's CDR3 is CASGDRTNQPQHF. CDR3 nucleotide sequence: TGTGCCAGCGGGGACAGGACCAATCAGCCCCAGCATTTT.

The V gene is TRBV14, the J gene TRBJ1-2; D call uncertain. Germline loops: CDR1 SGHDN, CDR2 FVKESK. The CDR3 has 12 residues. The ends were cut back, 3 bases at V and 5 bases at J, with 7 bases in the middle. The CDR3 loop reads CASSQDRYGYTF. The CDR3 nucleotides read TGTGCCAGCAGCCAGGACCGATATGGCTACACCTTC.

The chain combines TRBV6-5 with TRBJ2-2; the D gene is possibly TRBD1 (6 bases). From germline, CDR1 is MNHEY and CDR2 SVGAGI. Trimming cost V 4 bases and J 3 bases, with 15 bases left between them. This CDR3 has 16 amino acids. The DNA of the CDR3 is TGTGCCAGCAGTTGGGTTCCAGGGGCCGACACCGGGGAGCTGTTTTTT. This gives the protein CASSWVPGADTGELFF.

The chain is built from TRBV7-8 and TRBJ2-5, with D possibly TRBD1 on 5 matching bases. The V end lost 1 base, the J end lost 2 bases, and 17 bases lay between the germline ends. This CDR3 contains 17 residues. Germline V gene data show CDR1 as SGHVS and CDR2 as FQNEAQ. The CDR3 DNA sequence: TGTGCCAGCAGCTTAGGGGGTTTGCGACAGACACAAGAGACCCAGTACTTC. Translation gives CASSLGGLRQTQETQYF.

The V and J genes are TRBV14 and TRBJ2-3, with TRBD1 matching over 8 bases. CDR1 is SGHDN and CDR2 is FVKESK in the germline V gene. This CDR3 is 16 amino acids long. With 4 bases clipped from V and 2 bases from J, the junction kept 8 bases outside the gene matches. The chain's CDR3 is CASSPGQGPYTDTQYF. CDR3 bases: TGTGCCAGCAGCCCAGGACAGGGCCCTTACACAGATACGCAGTATTTT.

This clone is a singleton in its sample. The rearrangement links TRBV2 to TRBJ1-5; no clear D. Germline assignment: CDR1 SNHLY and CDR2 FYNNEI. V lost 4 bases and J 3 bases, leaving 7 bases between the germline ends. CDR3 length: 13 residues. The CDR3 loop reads CASSGAVNQPQHF. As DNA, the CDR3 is TGTGCCAGCAGTGGGGCCGTCAATCAGCCCCAGCATTTT.

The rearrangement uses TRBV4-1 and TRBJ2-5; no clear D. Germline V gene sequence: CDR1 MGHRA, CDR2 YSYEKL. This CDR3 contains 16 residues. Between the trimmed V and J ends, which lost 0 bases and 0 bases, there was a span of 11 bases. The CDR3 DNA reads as TGCGCCAGCAGCCAAGATCCAGTCGGACACCAAGAGACCCAGTACTTC. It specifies CASSQDPVGHQETQYF.

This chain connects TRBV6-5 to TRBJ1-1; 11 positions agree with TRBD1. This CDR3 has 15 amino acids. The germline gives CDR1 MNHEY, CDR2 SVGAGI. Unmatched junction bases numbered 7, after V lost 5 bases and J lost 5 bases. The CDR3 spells CASSRGQGAMTEAFF. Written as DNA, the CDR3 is TGTGCCAGCAGTCGAGGACAGGGGGCTATGACTGAAGCTTTCTTT.

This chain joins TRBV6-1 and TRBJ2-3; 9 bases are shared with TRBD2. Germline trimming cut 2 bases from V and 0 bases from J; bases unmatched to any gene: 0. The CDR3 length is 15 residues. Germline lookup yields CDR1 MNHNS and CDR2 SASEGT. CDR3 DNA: TGTGCCAGCAGTGAACTAGCGGGGAGCACAGATACGCAGTATTTT. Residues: CASSELAGSTDTQYF.

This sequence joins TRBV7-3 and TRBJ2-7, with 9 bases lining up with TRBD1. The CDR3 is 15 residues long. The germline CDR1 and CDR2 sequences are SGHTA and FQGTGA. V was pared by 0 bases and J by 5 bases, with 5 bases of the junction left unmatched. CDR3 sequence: CASSLTGQGTHEQYF. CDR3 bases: TGTGCCAGCAGCTTAACGGGACAGGGAACCCACGAGCAGTACTTC.

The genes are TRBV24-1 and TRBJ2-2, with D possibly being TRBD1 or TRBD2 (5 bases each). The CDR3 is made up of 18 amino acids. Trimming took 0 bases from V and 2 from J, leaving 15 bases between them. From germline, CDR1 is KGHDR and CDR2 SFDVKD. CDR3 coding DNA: TGTGCCACCAGTGATTTGCGGCCCGGGACGGAAAACACCGGGGAGCTGTTTTTT. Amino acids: CATSDLRPGTENTGELFF.

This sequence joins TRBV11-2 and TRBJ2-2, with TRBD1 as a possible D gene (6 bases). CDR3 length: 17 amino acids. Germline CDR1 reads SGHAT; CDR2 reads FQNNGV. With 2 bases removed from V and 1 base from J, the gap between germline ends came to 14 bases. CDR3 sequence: CASSLNRQALNTGELFF. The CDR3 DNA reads TGTGCCAGCAGCTTAAATAGACAGGCTTTGAACACCGGGGAGCTGTTTTTT.